Each of the 10 T cell receptor beta chains below was sequenced from the same sample in a study of cytomegalovirus exposure and HLA in healthy donors. Repertoires were generated with immunoSEQ multiplex PCR, while TCRdb's copy carries only in-frame clones and drops some. Here the sample spans fewer than 200,000 clones, approximately 96% being singletons. The sample comprised PBMCs. The receptors were sampled from a young woman in good health and CMV-seronegative.

The chain is built from TRBV6-6 and TRBJ1-2, with TRBD1 matching 7 bases. From germline, CDR1 is MNHNY and CDR2 SVGAGI (reference sequence). The CDR3 sequence is 13 residues long. Losses at the gene ends were 5 bases for V and 3 bases for J; bases not matched to a gene: 3. The CDR3 loop is CASSSTGDYGYTF. The DNA for the CDR3 is TGTGCCAGCAGTAGTACAGGGGACTATGGCTACACCTTC.

V is TRBV18 and J is TRBJ2-7, with D perhaps TRBD1 (6 bases). This CDR3 comprises 15 residues. In germline, CDR1 is KGHSH, CDR2 LQKENI. V lost 6 bases, J lost 0 bases, and 15 bases lay in between. CDR3 region: CASSAGDTSSYEQYF. In DNA, the CDR3 is TGTGCCAGCTCGGCAGGGGACACGAGCTCCTACGAGCAGTACTTC.

The rearrangement uses TRBV12-5 and TRBJ1-5, with D unresolved. CDR3 length: 14 amino acids. V lost 3 bases and J lost 0, with 6 bases in between. The germline gives CDR1 LGHNT, CDR2 FRNRAP. The CDR3 DNA reads as TGTGCTAGTGGTTTACAGACTAGCAATCAGCCCCAGCATTTT. Its translation is CASGLQTSNQPQHF.

The chain employs TRBV6-1 and TRBJ2-7; 7 nucleotides match TRBD1. The CDR3 contains 14 residues. CDR1 MNHNS and CDR2 SASEGT come from the germline V gene. The J segment lost 5 bases and the V segment lost 4 bases, leaving 8 bases of the junction unmatched. This CDR3 is CASSARQGSDEQYF. CDR3 coding DNA: TGTGCCAGCAGTGCGCGACAGGGTAGCGACGAGCAGTACTTC.

The V call is TRBV11-2, the J call TRBJ2-6, with unresolved D. Trimming took off 2 bases at V and 2 bases at J, with 7 bases between the two ends. The CDR3 is 15 amino acids. The V gene's germline CDR1 is SGHAT and CDR2 FQNNGV. CDR3 sequence: CASSLSGPGANVLTF. CDR3 nucleotides: TGTGCCAGCAGCTTAAGTGGGCCTGGGGCCAACGTCCTGACTTTC.

CDR3 loop: CASRGQHTEAFF. Written as DNA, the CDR3 is TGTGCCAGCAGGGGACAGCACACTGAAGCTTTCTTT. The chain couples TRBV6-1 to TRBJ1-1; 7 nucleotides align to TRBD1. CDR3 size: 12 residues. The V and J ends lost 6 bases and 3 bases, in that order; junction bases with no gene match: 1. CDR1 and CDR2 (germline): MNHNS, SASEGT.

The chain recombines TRBV9 with TRBJ1-2, with 9 bases lining up with TRBD1. The CDR3 runs 17 residues. Germline V gene data show CDR1 as SGDLS and CDR2 as YYNGEE. After removal of 4 bases from V and 7 bases from J, the junction contained 17 bases not matched to a gene. DNA of the CDR3: TGTGCCAGCAGCCCCTACTCGGGACAGGGTGTATATTCTGGCTACACCTTC. This codes for CASSPYSGQGVYSGYTF. The whole variable domain, remainder taken from reference TRBV9 and TRBJ1-2, is DSGVTQTPKHLITATGQRVTLRCSPRSGDLSVYWYQQSLDQGLQFLIQYYNGEERAKGNILERFSAQQFPDLHSELNLSSLELGDSALYFCASSPYSGQGVYSGYTFGSGTRLTVV.

V usage is TRBV19 and J usage is TRBJ2-7, with 8 bases identical to TRBD2. Germline V gene lookup returns CDR1 LNHDA and CDR2 SQIVND (reference sequence). The CDR3 covers 15 residues. The junction had 4 bases not matched to a gene; V was cut back by 3 bases and J by 0 bases. CDR3 protein: CASSIGGGTSYEQYF. The CDR3 region has the DNA TGTGCCAGTAGTATCGGCGGGGGGACCTCCTACGAGCAGTACTTC.

The chain is built from TRBV7-3 and TRBJ2-3, with D perhaps matching TRBD2 (5 bases). Germline assignment: CDR1 SGHTA and CDR2 FQGTGA. The length of the CDR3 is 16 residues. The V end lost 2 bases, the J end lost 0 bases, and 12 bases lay between the germline ends. CDR3 sequence (DNA): TGTGCCAGCAGCTTATGGGGTAGCGTTAGCACAGATACGCAGTATTTT. Residues: CASSLWGSVSTDTQYF.

The chain couples TRBV4-1 to TRBJ1-1; TRBD1 is a possible D gene (6 bases). The germline V gene encodes CDR1 MGHRA and CDR2 YSYEKL. With 3 bases removed from V and 7 bases from J, the gap between germline ends came to 15 bases. This CDR3 is 14 amino acids long. The CDR3 bases are TGCGCCAGCAGCCAGTCAGGGGATCAGGGTGAAGCTTTCTTT. It encodes CASSQSGDQGEAFF.